The following is a TCR beta chain sequence with its context. Genomic DNA (from each subset) was split evenly across several immunoSEQ plates. Sequencing used immunoSEQ multiplex PCR; TCRdb keeps in-frame clones, though not all of them. The table includes about 480,000 clones, around 74% detected once. CDR1 SGHAT and CDR2 FQNNGV come from the germline V gene. The CDR3 has 13 residues. J was trimmed by 4 bases and V by 5 bases; bases with no gene match: 2. The data are from a study of shared clonotypes between healthy human individuals. Overall study context: Contributing individuals were a couple of females and a few males aged 18 to 49.

This clonotype was obtained from a woman aged 35 to 49 in good health. Some clones in this sample may be carry-over from other donors' samples. This chain uses TRBV11-2 with TRBJ2-3; 8 nucleotides line up with TRBD1. Sequenced: PBMCs. CDR3 DNA sequence: TGTGCCAGCAGCCTGACAGGGGCAGATACGCAGTATTTT. Its translation: CASSLTGADTQYF.